Here is one T cell receptor (beta chain) with its context. Its antigen is not identified. The sample originates from a study of cytomegalovirus exposure and HLA in healthy donors. Overall study findings and caveats: TCR beta V segments were, for the most part, productive about 87% or about 30% of the time in an earlier analysis.

PCR employed 60 Vbeta and 13 Jbeta primers. Repertoires were generated with immunoSEQ multiplex PCR, while TCRdb's copy carries only in-frame clones and drops some. Of around 91,000 clones in the sample, 64% were seen once. The V end was cut by 2 bases, the J end by 0 bases, with 15 bases between. CDR3 length: 17 residues. The germline V gene encodes CDR1 SGHRS and CDR2 YFSETQ. V and J are TRBV5-1 and TRBJ1-3; D call uncertain. The sample was PBMCs. The receptor's source is a man aged 55 to 70 in good health and CMV-seronegative. The CDR3 nucleotides read TGCGCCAGCAGCTTAACGAACGCCGGTCGCTCTGGAAACACCATATATTTT. Translating it yields CASSLTNAGRSGNTIYF.